What follows describes a single TCR beta chain. The antigen is not known. The data are from a study of identical twins. Study findings and constraints: Among beta out-of-frame sequences, excess sharing between twins appeared weaker.

TCRdb redid the calling of the 5' RACE reads with MiXCR, one entry per CDR3 protein. In the table there are roughly 190,000 distinct CDR3 sequences, around a sixth of which are singletons. The V gene lost 0 bases and the J gene lost 2 bases, with 6 bases spanning the gap. The CDR3 totals 14 residues. Germline V CDR1 and CDR2: SGDLS, YYNGEE. This same sample was also part of a study on T cells expressing NK-cell markers. This second study notes: With respect to HCMV, seven of the eight sequenced donors were seropositive, and one was seronegative.

The specimen was CD8+ T cells sorted from blood. The V gene is TRBV9, the J gene TRBJ1-3; a weak D match, TRBD1 (5 bases). This sequence was found in a woman under 30 in good health. The CDR3 DNA reads TGTGCCAGCAGCGTAGTAGGGGCTGGAAACACCATATATTTT. Residues: CASSVVGAGNTIYF.